A single TCR beta chain is shown here with its context. The antigen it recognizes is unknown. No qualities accompany the bases; no much larger clone lies one base away. The data were taken from a study of neoadjuvant nivolumab and ipilimumab in lung cancer (dated by TCRdb to about 2020). Background on the whole study: In the NEOSTAR trial, nivolumab was administered intravenously at 3 mg/kg on days 1, 15 and 29, and the combination arm also received ipilimumab 1 mg/kg on day 1 only. The major pathologic response (MPR) rate in the intention-to-treat population in each study arm was designated as the primary trial endpoint. The trial treated just under 45 patients with operable NSCLC: approximately 23 were randomized to nivolumab monotherapy and about 20 to nivolumab plus ipilimumab. The study compared TCR repertoires in pretherapy (baseline) peripheral blood with TCR repertoires in tumors resected at surgery after neoadjuvant immune checkpoint blockade. Matched pretherapy and resected tumor pairs were analyzed from seven patients, of whom four had been treated with nivolumab and three with nivolumab plus ipilimumab.

The library was prepared using the immunoSEQ multiplex PCR assay. The authors processed their data as follows. Repertoires were summarized by richness and clonality, and significantly expanded and contracted clones were identified between pre- and post-therapy samples. TCRdb retrieved this table from immuneACCESS and kept in-frame rearrangements only. Not all clones are present; in checked studies, unresolved V genes account for under half, and no reason is known for the remainder. V, J and clone size are taken as reported in that table, and D and trimming were inferred from the DNA itself. This sample holds approximately 29,000 clones; 65% to 85% were observed only once. The leading ten clones occupy about 5.5% of the sample. V and J are truncated by 6 bases and 2 bases respectively, leaving an intervening sequence of 23 bases. According to the germline V gene (reference sequence), CDR1 reads MNHEY and CDR2 reads SMNVEV. The CDR3 numbers 17 residues from cysteine through phenylalanine. The retained sequence is limited to the CDR3, 51 bases, with the frame set at the first base.

Per the publication, the time point label means: at surgical resection after neoadjuvant nivolumab +/- ipilimumab. Samples came from the phase 2 randomized NEOSTAR trial, which tested neoadjuvant nivolumab or nivolumab plus ipilimumab followed by surgery in operable NSCLC. General conclusions and limits of the study: No significant correlation was found between TCR clonality and pathologic tumor regression, and only one major-pathologic-response sample was available for the clonality analysis. From pretherapy to surgery, tumor T-cell richness and clonality increased in three of three dual-therapy tumors but in only two of four nivolumab-treated tumors. A small number of samples underwent TCR sequencing. Compared with tumor-adjacent uninvolved lung, resected tumors had greater TCR richness and clonality, and increases showed up in more of the dual-therapy-treated tumors. TCR richness in pretherapy blood showed a positive correlation with richness in tumors resected after neoadjuvant therapy (Spearman R of about 0.79).

The chain couples TRBV27 to TRBJ2-7; 5 matching bases give a weak D call of TRBD1. The starting material was tumor tissue, obtained after neoadjuvant nivolumab, alone or with ipilimumab, at or shortly before surgery. This receptor was identified in an adult with non-small cell lung cancer. The CDR3 has the sequence CASSPQPGRLLTYEQYF. In nucleotides, the sequence is TGTGCCAGCAGCCCTCAGCCAGGGCGCCTCCTCACCTACGAGCAGTACTTC.